The T cell receptor beta chain described here comes from a study of T cells after somatic rescue of genetic block (TCRdb year 2020). Regarding the study in general: The study assessed how robust, over the long term, a T-cell system was when the system had developed through somatic rescue of a genetic block in T-cell development.

Library generation was performed with the immunoSEQ multiplex PCR assay. TCRdb took over this immuneACCESS table, retaining in-frame rearrangements with V and J assigned. Such tables are incomplete; in checked studies, under half of the missing clones stem from an unresolved V gene, and the remainder is unexplained. The sample records about 14,000 clones, approximately 70% of which are singletons. In total, the top ten clones hold 20% of the sample. To note about this clone: Its antigen specificity is not known. No base quality information exists; no much larger clone differs at one position.

The sequence was collected from a boy between 10 and 17 years old. Input material: peripheral blood mononuclear cells (PBMCs).

For the CDR3, the sequence is CASSLGLAGSGQFF. Read as DNA, the sequence is TGCGCCAGCAGCTTAGGACTAGCGGGGTCGGGGCAGTTCTTC. Recombination connected TRBV5-1 to TRBJ2-1; 12 junctional bases match TRBD2. The germline V and J ends show losses of 2 bases and 12 bases respectively, and no gene match explains 6 bases of the junction. CDR1 and CDR2, looked up from the germline V gene, are SGHRS and YFSETQ. The CDR3 runs 14 residues from the cysteine to the phenylalanine. The kept DNA is CDR3 alone, 42 bases in frame from the first base.